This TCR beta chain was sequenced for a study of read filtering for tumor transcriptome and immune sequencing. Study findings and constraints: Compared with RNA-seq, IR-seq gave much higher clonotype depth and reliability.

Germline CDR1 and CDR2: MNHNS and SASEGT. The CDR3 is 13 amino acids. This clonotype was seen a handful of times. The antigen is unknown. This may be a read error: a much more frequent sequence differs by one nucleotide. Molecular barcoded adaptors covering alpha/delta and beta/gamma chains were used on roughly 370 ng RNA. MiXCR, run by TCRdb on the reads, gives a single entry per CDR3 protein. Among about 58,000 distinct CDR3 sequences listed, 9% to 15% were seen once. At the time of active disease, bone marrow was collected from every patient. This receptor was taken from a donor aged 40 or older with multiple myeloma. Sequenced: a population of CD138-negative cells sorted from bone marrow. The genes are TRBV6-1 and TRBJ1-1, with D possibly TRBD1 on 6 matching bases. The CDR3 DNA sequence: TGTGCCAGCATAGAGGAGAGGGACACTGGAGCTTTCTTT. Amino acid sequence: CASIEERDTGAFF.